These 29 T cell receptor beta chains were sequenced from one sample in a study of beta chain features in type 1 diabetes. Their recognized antigens are unknown. Study findings and constraints: Among all four CD4+ subsets, Type 1 diabetes patients had TCRB CDR3s that were moderately but significantly shorter.

Reverse transcription of all isolated RNA meant that expressed TCRB transcripts were sequenced. Clones were read by immunoSEQ multiplex PCR, and TCRdb kept only the in-frame ones, dropping some. The sample contains roughly 160,000 clones, around 8.3% of which appear only once. Material: central memory CD4+ T cells from blood. The receptor set was obtained from a woman aged 18-29 years with type 1 diabetes.

The J gene is TRBJ2-5, the V gene TRBV11-3; D gene uncertain. The CDR3 length is 16 residues. CDR1 and CDR2 from the germline V gene are SGHNT and YENEEA. The V end lost 1 base, the J end lost 7 bases, and 19 bases lay between the germline ends. CDR3: CASSLASLGPATTQYF. The CDR3 bases are TGTGCCAGCAGCTTAGCGAGCCTGGGCCCGGCAACGACCCAGTACTTC.

CDR3 coding DNA: TGCGCCAGCAGCCAAGGAGGGGGCCGCGACTATGGCTACACCTTC. Translated: CASSQGGGRDYGYTF. The chain has TRBV4-3 and TRBJ1-2; 7 bases agree with TRBD1. The CDR3 sequence is 15 residues long. J was trimmed by 3 bases and V by 1 base; bases with no gene match: 5. CDR1 and CDR2 from the germline V gene are LGHNA and YSLEER.

This clone was observed a few times. The chain employs TRBV11-1 and TRBJ2-1; possibly TRBD2 for D (5 bases). The CDR3 length is 12 residues. Trimming left V 5 bases short and J 10 bases short, with 12 bases between. In germline, CDR1 is SGHAT, CDR2 FQDESV (reference sequence). DNA for the CDR3: TGTGCCAGCAGCCGGGAAATAAGGGAGCAGTTCTTC. Translating gives CASSREIREQFF. Together with reference TRBV11-1 and TRBJ2-1, the CDR3 gives the full variable domain: EAEVAQSPRYKITEKSQAVAFWCDPISGHATLYWYRQILGQGPELLVQFQDESVVDDSQLPKDRFSAERLKGVDSTLKIQPAELGDSAMYLCASSREIREQFFGPGTRLTVL.

The chain uses TRBV5-6 and TRBJ2-2; D may be TRBD2 (6 bases). Between the trimmed V and J ends, which lost 4 bases and 3 bases, there was a span of 13 bases. CDR1 is SGHDT, CDR2 YYEEEE, per germline. This CDR3 spans 15 amino acids. Written as DNA, the CDR3 is TGTGCCAGCAGCCCCCTAGCGAGGGACACCGGGGAGCTGTTTTTT. Residues: CASSPLARDTGELFF.

There are a few counts of this clone. The V gene is TRBV7-2, the J gene TRBJ2-1; D is ambiguous. Germline V CDR1 and CDR2: SGHTA, FQGNSA. The CDR3 is 13 amino acids. V gave up 5 bases and J gave up 3 bases, with 8 bases separating them. CDR3 DNA sequence: TGTGCCAGCAGCCAACAGATCTACAATGAGCAGTTCTTC. Translated, it gives CASSQQIYNEQFF.

This chain links TRBV7-2 with TRBJ2-7; TRBD2 matches 8 bases. The CDR3 totals 15 residues. Germline lookup yields CDR1 SGHTA and CDR2 FQGNSA. The trim removed 6 bases at V and 2 bases at J, leaving 9 bases unmatched. CDR3 sequence: CASSRSSGLPYEQYF. CDR3 sequence (DNA): TGTGCCAGCAGTCGTTCTAGCGGGCTTCCCTACGAGCAGTACTTC. Combining the CDR3 with reference TRBV7-2 and TRBJ2-7 gives the whole variable domain GAGVSQSPSNKVTEKGKDVELRCDPISGHTALYWYRQSLGQGLEFLIYFQGNSAPDKSGLPSDRFSAERTGGSVSTLTIQRTQQEDSAVYLCASSRSSGLPYEQYFGPGTRLTVT.

J is TRBJ2-3 and V is TRBV28; TRBD2 matches at 7 bases. V was pared by 6 bases and J by 3 bases, with 12 bases of the junction left unmatched. The CDR3 consists of 16 residues. Germline values: CDR1 MDHEN, CDR2 SYDVKM. CDR3 loop: CASSPITGTTTDTQYF. Here the CDR3 DNA reads TGTGCCAGCAGCCCGATCACCGGGACTACAACAGATACGCAGTATTTT.

This clone was counted only a few times. The chain uses TRBV5-1 and TRBJ2-3; 13 bases line up with TRBD2. Trimming took 2 bases from V and 2 from J; bases not matched to a gene: 8. CDR3 size: 18 residues. Germline CDR1 is SGHRS and CDR2 is YFSETQ. The CDR3 DNA sequence: TGCGCCAGCAGCTTAGCGCCGGGACTAGCGGGAATCACAGATACGCAGTATTTT. As protein: CASSLAPGLAGITDTQYF.

This clone was counted only a few times. This chain connects TRBV7-2 to TRBJ1-2; the D gene is possibly TRBD1 (6 bases). There are 18 residues in the CDR3. Trimming left V 2 bases short and J 5 bases short, with 24 bases between. The germline gives CDR1 SGHTA, CDR2 FQGNSA. CDR3 in amino acids: CASSLNTNRDGLVYGYTF. CDR3 sequence (DNA): TGTGCCAGCAGCTTAAATACAAACAGGGACGGATTAGTTTATGGCTACACCTTC.

The chain couples TRBV15 to TRBJ1-2; D remains ambiguous. CDR3 length equals 15 residues. Between the trimmed V and J ends, which lost 1 base and 7 bases, there was a span of 16 bases. Germline V gene lookup returns CDR1 LNHNV and CDR2 YYDKDF (reference sequence). The CDR3 coding sequence is TGTGCCACCAGCAGAGTAGCCGAGGGTCGCAGTGGCTACACCTTC. It yields the protein CATSRVAEGRSGYTF.

This clone has only a few counts. This chain uses TRBV11-3 with TRBJ2-1; 9 nucleotides agree with TRBD1. CDR3 size: 15 residues. Trimming took 3 bases from V and 5 from J; bases not matched to a gene: 5. Germline V gene lookup returns CDR1 SGHNT and CDR2 YENEEA. The CDR3 DNA sequence: TGTGCCAGCAGCTTCCTGACAGGGGGTAACAATGAGCAGTTCTTC. It specifies CASSFLTGGNNEQFF.

The genes are TRBV7-9 and TRBJ1-5, with 7 bases identical to TRBD1. Germline V CDR1 and CDR2: SEHNR, FQNEAQ (reference sequence). V shed 4 bases and J 6 bases; nucleotides not matched to a gene: 6. CDR3 length: 14 residues. The CDR3 here is CASSSQGPGQPQHF. Written as DNA, the CDR3 is TGTGCCAGCAGCTCACAGGGGCCGGGTCAGCCCCAGCATTTT.

The rearrangement uses TRBV5-4 and TRBJ2-3; maybe TRBD1 (6 bases). V was clipped by 1 base and J by 2 bases, with 11 bases between them. Germline values: CDR1 SGHNT, CDR2 YYREEE (reference sequence). This CDR3 spans 15 amino acids. Written as DNA, the CDR3 is TGTGCCAGCAGCTTGTCAGGGACACACACAGATACGCAGTATTTT. This translates into CASSLSGTHTDTQYF.

This clone was detected only a few times. V is TRBV9 and J is TRBJ2-1; unclear D gene. This CDR3 contains 15 residues. Germline assignment: CDR1 SGDLS and CDR2 YYNGEE. With 2 bases removed from V and 0 bases from J, the gap between germline ends came to 9 bases. CDR3 region: CASSVSSLSYNEQFF. The CDR3 DNA follows: TGTGCCAGCAGCGTGTCTTCTCTCTCCTACAATGAGCAGTTCTTC.

This clone was detected a few times. The chain is built from TRBV6-5 and TRBJ2-4; 11 bases fit TRBD2. The CDR3 contains 15 residues. Germline V lookup: CDR1 MNHEY, CDR2 SVGAGI. Trimming at V came to 3 bases and at J to 6 bases, leaving 4 bases not matched to a gene. CDR3 coding DNA: TGTGCCAGCAGTTATCAGGGGACTAGCGGAAACATTCAGTACTTC. It yields the protein CASSYQGTSGNIQYF.

This clone was found a few times. J is TRBJ2-5 and V is TRBV30; maybe TRBD2 (7 bases). The V end lost 2 bases, the J end lost 4 bases, and 17 bases lay between the germline ends. Looked up from germline, CDR1 is GTSNPN and CDR2 is SVGIG (reference sequence). This CDR3 region has 15 residues. CDR3 amino acids: CAWSLIGGAGETQYF. The CDR3 coding sequence is TGTGCCTGGAGTCTCATAGGGGGGGCGGGAGAGACCCAGTACTTC.

The gene calls are TRBV4-3 and TRBJ1-6; the D is unclear. The CDR3 sequence is 15 residues long. Germline V lookup: CDR1 LGHNA, CDR2 YSLEER. Trimming cost V 1 base and J 7 bases, with 11 bases left between them. This CDR3 reads CASSQGGGANSPLHF. DNA for the CDR3: TGCGCCAGCAGCCAAGGAGGAGGCGCGAATTCACCCCTCCACTTT.

This clone appeared a few times. This chain connects TRBV4-3 to TRBJ2-6; TRBD2 matches 7 bases. The CDR3 spans 17 residues. J gave up 1 base and V 0 bases, and 3 bases lay outside the gene matches. CDR1 LGHNA and CDR2 YSLEER come from the germline V gene. The CDR3 protein is CASSQDSGGSGANVLTF. The CDR3 nucleotides are TGCGCCAGCAGCCAAGACTCGGGAGGATCTGGGGCCAACGTCCTGACTTTC.

In DNA, the CDR3 is TGTGCCATCAGTCTCTGGACAGGGGAGAACACCGGGGAGCTGTTTTTT. Amino acid sequence: CAISLWTGENTGELFF. V is TRBV10-3 and J is TRBJ2-2; TRBD1 matches at 9 bases. The CDR3 spans 16 residues. With V trimmed by 5 bases and J by 1 base, 5 bases remained unmatched. Germline V gives CDR1 ENHRY, CDR2 SYGVKD.

This clone was picked up a small number of times. This chain links TRBV29-1 with TRBJ1-1; 9 bases align to TRBD1. V lost 5 bases and J lost 2; bases outside the gene matches: 9. CDR1 is SQVTM, CDR2 ANQGSEA, per germline. The CDR3 covers 15 residues. CDR3 in DNA: TGCAGCGTTTCGGGACAGGGTACGTTCAACACTGAAGCTTTCTTT. It encodes CSVSGQGTFNTEAFF.

This clone was seen more than once but under ten times. The chain has TRBV28 and TRBJ1-2; 7 bases fit TRBD1. Per the germline V gene, CDR1 is MDHEN and CDR2 is SYDVKM. V was pared by 6 bases and J by 6 bases, with 4 bases of the junction left unmatched. This CDR3 has 12 residues. The CDR3 loop reads CASRRQGNGYTF. Written as DNA, the CDR3 is TGTGCCAGCAGGAGACAGGGAAATGGCTACACCTTC.

The CDR3 region is CASSPDQGGYTF. In DNA form, the CDR3 reads TGTGCCAGCAGCCCAGATCAGGGCGGCTACACCTTC. V is TRBV7-9 and J is TRBJ1-2, with D maybe TRBD1 (5 bases). V shed 5 bases and J shed 8 bases, with 12 bases lying between them. There are 12 residues in the CDR3. The germline gives CDR1 SEHNR, CDR2 FQNEAQ (reference sequence).

In its sample, this clone was seen a few times. The chain is built from TRBV6-5 and TRBJ1-2; no clear D. Deletions cut 7 bases from V and 8 bases from J, with 11 bases between. The CDR3 consists of 11 residues. Per germline, CDR1 MNHEY and CDR2 SVGAGI. The CDR3 DNA sequence: TGTGCCAGCACCGGCGGTCGGGGCTACACCTTC. Amino acid sequence: CASTGGRGYTF.

The V call is TRBV11-3, the J call TRBJ2-7; 8 bases fit TRBD2. V was pared by 6 bases and J by 6 bases, with 7 bases of the junction left unmatched. From germline, CDR1 is SGHNT and CDR2 YENEEA. This CDR3 region has 13 residues. CDR3 in DNA: TGTGCCAGCAGTCCGGGAGGGGGTGGCGAGCAGTACTTC. It specifies CASSPGGGGEQYF.

This clone was seen a handful of times. The chain recombines TRBV4-2 with TRBJ1-4; 11 bases are shared with TRBD1. CDR1 and CDR2 (germline): LGHNA, YNFKEQ. The CDR3 sequence is 16 residues long. With V trimmed by 0 bases and J by 6 bases, 3 bases remained unmatched. In DNA, the CDR3 is TGTGCCAGCAGCCAAGATCCGGGACAGGGGGATGAAAAACTGTTTTTT. Protein: CASSQDPGQGDEKLFF.

This clone was observed a handful of times. The chain employs TRBV30 and TRBJ2-4, with 7 positions matching TRBD1. The CDR3 covers 11 residues. In germline, CDR1 is GTSNPN, CDR2 SVGIG (reference sequence). V shed 2 bases and J 14 bases; nucleotides not matched to a gene: 6. CDR3: CAWSPGQIEYF. CDR3 nucleotides: TGTGCCTGGAGTCCGGGACAGATCGAGTACTTC.

In this sample, this clone turned up a few times. This chain uses TRBV11-2 with TRBJ2-7, with D tentatively TRBD2 (6 bases). V was shortened by 5 bases and J by 3 bases, with 11 bases between the two germline ends. The CDR3 is 13 amino acids. CDR1 is SGHAT and CDR2 is FQNNGV in the germline V gene. The CDR3 DNA follows: TGTGCCAGCAGCCCAGACGGGAGCTACGAGCAGTACTTC. Amino acids: CASSPDGSYEQYF. Supplemented by reference TRBV11-2 and TRBJ2-7, the full variable domain reads EAGVAQSPRYKIIEKRQSVAFWCNPISGHATLYWYQQILGQGPKLLIQFQNNGVVDDSQLPKDRFSAERLKGVDSTLKIQPAKLEDSAVYLCASSPDGSYEQYFGPGTRLTVT.

This clone was detected a few times. The chain combines TRBV29-1 with TRBJ2-2; TRBD1 is a possible D gene (5 bases). V was trimmed by 6 bases and J by 1 base, leaving 12 bases between them. Germline CDR1 reads SQVTM; CDR2 reads ANQGSEA. The CDR3 has 14 amino acids. The CDR3 DNA follows: TGCAGCGTATGGGGCTACAAGAACACCGGGGAGCTGTTTTTT. This gives the protein CSVWGYKNTGELFF.

A few counts support this clone. V and J are TRBV11-3 and TRBJ2-3; weak D call: TRBD1 (5 bases). Germline CDR1 SGHNT, CDR2 YENEEA. V was trimmed by 4 bases and J by 1 base, leaving 9 bases between them. This CDR3 contains 14 residues. CDR3 in amino acids: CASSWGVGTDTQYF. CDR3 sequence (DNA): TGTGCCAGCAGCTGGGGCGTCGGCACAGATACGCAGTATTTT. The entire variable domain, with the rest obtained from reference TRBV11-3 and TRBJ2-3, is as follows: EAGVVQSPRYKIIEKKQPVAFWCNPISGHNTLYWYLQNLGQGPELLIRYENEEAVDDSQLPKDRFSAERLKGVDSTLKIQPAELGDSAVYLCASSWGVGTDTQYFGPGTRLTVL.